This T cell receptor (beta chain) was sequenced in a study of CD8 T cells in Susac syndrome. Germline V lookup: CDR1 MGHRA, CDR2 YSYEKL. This CDR3 comprises 13 residues. The ends were cut back, 3 bases at V and 4 bases at J, with 9 bases in the middle. Sequencing of TCR beta was undertaken in CD8+ and CD4+ T cells derived from blood. The authors negatively isolated CD8+ and CD4+ T cells and FACS-enriched TEMRA cells. The RNA input was roughly 0.45 to 1 ug, and it was reverse transcribed with random hexamers. Each CDR3 protein gets one entry after TCRdb re-called the immunoSEQ multiplex PCR reads with MiXCR. The sample has 50,000 or so distinct CDR3 sequences, 93% seen once.

The sequence was obtained from a human donor with multiple sclerosis. What was sequenced was CD8+ T cells from PBMCs. V gene TRBV4-1 combines with J gene TRBJ2-5; D not certain. The CDR3, as DNA: TGCGCCAGCAGCCACCCCACCGGAGAGACCCAGTACTTC. Translating gives CASSHPTGETQYF.